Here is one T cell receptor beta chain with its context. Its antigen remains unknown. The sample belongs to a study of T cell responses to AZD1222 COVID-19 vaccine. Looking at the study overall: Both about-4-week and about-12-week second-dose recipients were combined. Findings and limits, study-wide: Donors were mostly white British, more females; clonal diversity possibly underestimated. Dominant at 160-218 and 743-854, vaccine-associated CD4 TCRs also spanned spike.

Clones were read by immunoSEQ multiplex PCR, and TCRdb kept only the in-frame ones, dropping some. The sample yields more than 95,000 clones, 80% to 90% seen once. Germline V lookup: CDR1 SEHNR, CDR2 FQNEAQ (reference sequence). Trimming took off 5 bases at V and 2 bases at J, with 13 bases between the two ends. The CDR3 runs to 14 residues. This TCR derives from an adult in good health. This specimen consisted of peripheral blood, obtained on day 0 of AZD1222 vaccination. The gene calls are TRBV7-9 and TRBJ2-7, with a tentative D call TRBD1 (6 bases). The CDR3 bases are TGTGCCAGCAGCGCCGACAGGACTCCCTACGAGCAGTACTTC. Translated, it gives CASSADRTPYEQYF. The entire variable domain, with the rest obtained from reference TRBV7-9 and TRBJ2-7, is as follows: DTGVSQNPRHKITKRGQNVTFRCDPISEHNRLYWYRQTLGQGPEFLTYFQNEAQLEKSRLLSDRFSAERPKGSFSTLEIQRTEQGDSAMYLCASSADRTPYEQYFGPGTRLTVT.